Shown below are 23 T cell receptor beta chains from a single sample sequenced in a study of cytotoxic CD8 clonotypes in ibrutinib-treated CLL. The assay was immunoSEQ multiplex PCR, and TCRdb's table has in-frame clones only and misses some. The sample consists of some 130,000 clones, 91% of them appearing once. The sequenced sample was PBMCs, obtained after 12 months of ibrutinib treatment. These receptors were collected from a human donor with chronic lymphocytic leukemia.

This chain connects TRBV7-2 to TRBJ2-7; unclear D gene. The length of the CDR3 is 12 residues. CDR1 and CDR2 (germline): SGHTA, FQGNSA. The V end was cut by 5 bases, the J end by 3 bases, with 8 bases between. The CDR3 coding sequence is TGTGCCAGCAGCCCATCAGTCTACGAGCAGTACTTC. Translating gives CASSPSVYEQYF.

The chain joins TRBV27 to TRBJ2-3, with unresolved D. The germline CDR1 and CDR2 sequences are MNHEY and SMNVEV (reference sequence). The CDR3 loop spans 17 amino acids. V gave up 1 base and J gave up 1 base, with 15 bases separating them. The CDR3 region is CASSLFPGLGGTDTQYF. CDR3 in DNA: TGTGCCAGCAGTTTATTTCCGGGCTTGGGCGGCACAGATACGCAGTATTTT.

This clone was picked up one time. V is TRBV4-2 and J is TRBJ2-7; D perhaps matches TRBD2 (5 bases). The germline CDR1 and CDR2 sequences are LGHNA and YNFKEQ. There are 14 residues in the CDR3. V gave up 0 bases and J gave up 3 bases, with 9 bases separating them. CDR3 nucleotides: TGTGCCAGCAGCCAAGATGGCGGGTTCTACGAGCAGTACTTC. Residues: CASSQDGGFYEQYF.

The rearrangement joins TRBV4-2 to TRBJ2-4, with D perhaps TRBD1 (5 bases). The ends were cut back, 4 bases at V and 7 bases at J, with 8 bases in the middle. CDR3 length: 12 residues. CDR1 and CDR2 from the germline V gene are LGHNA and YNFKEQ. CDR3 sequence: CASSPSGNIQYF. CDR3 DNA sequence: TGTGCCAGCAGCCCGTCAGGGAACATTCAGTACTTC.

The chain carries TRBV18 and TRBJ1-4; TRBD1 is a possible D gene (6 bases). The CDR3 consists of 14 residues. The germline gives CDR1 KGHSH, CDR2 LQKENI. Trimming shortened V by 6 bases and J by 6 bases, and 14 bases separated the two germline ends. In DNA, the CDR3 is TGTGCCAGCTCCCCGGGACATAGGGATGAAAAACTGTTTTTT. Protein product: CASSPGHRDEKLFF.

This clone was counted a single time. The J gene is TRBJ2-2, the V gene TRBV7-9; possibly TRBD2 for D (6 bases). The CDR3 covers 13 residues. Germline loops: CDR1 SEHNR, CDR2 FQNEAQ (reference sequence). V was shortened by 6 bases and J by 2 bases, with 7 bases between the two germline ends. In DNA, the CDR3 is TGTGCCAGCAGGGGACTTAACACCGGGGAGCTGTTTTTT. It encodes CASRGLNTGELFF.

Concerning this clone: The same CDR3 arises from other DNA sequences in this sample as well. The gene calls are TRBV18 and TRBJ2-5; D uncertain. The CDR3 contains 12 residues. Per the germline V gene, CDR1 is KGHSH and CDR2 is LQKENI. V lost 3 bases, J lost 2 bases, and 4 bases lay in between. CDR3 sequence (DNA): TGTGCCAGCTCACCGATACAAGAGACCCAGTACTTC. Translating it yields CASSPIQETQYF.

The chain combines TRBV7-3 with TRBJ2-2; a weak D match, TRBD1 (6 bases). Germline assignment: CDR1 SGHTA and CDR2 FQGTGA. There are 14 residues in the CDR3. V was shortened by 2 bases and J by 6 bases, with 10 bases between the two germline ends. CDR3: CASSLGGAAGELFF. The CDR3, as DNA: TGTGCCAGCAGCTTAGGGGGCGCGGCCGGGGAGCTGTTTTTT.

This clone was seen once. This chain uses TRBV7-9 with TRBJ1-2; D possibly corresponds to TRBD1 (5 bases). CDR3 length: 15 amino acids. Trimming took off 2 bases at V and 8 bases at J, with 18 bases between the two ends. Germline lookup yields CDR1 SEHNR and CDR2 FQNEAQ (reference sequence). The CDR3 DNA follows: TGTGCCAGCAGCTTAAATGGGGCAGGGTTGCTAGGCTACACCTTC. It codes for CASSLNGAGLLGYTF.

The chain links TRBV28 to TRBJ1-2; 9 bases map to TRBD1. This CDR3 has 13 residues. J was trimmed by 7 bases and V by 9 bases; bases with no gene match: 9. CDR1 and CDR2 from the germline V gene are MDHEN and SYDVKM. DNA for the CDR3: TGTGCCAGTTTAGGGGGACAGGGTTTTGGCTACACCTTC. Its translation: CASLGGQGFGYTF.

The chain combines TRBV7-2 with TRBJ2-2; D is unresolved. The CDR3 spans 12 residues. Trimming pared 5 bases from V and 6 bases from J, leaving 7 bases between. Germline V CDR1 and CDR2: SGHTA, FQGNSA. The CDR3 DNA sequence: TGTGCCAGCAGCGTCCGTCCCGGGGAGCTGTTTTTT. Its protein is CASSVRPGELFF. The complete variable domain, with remaining parts taken from reference TRBV7-2 and TRBJ2-2, reads GAGVSQSPSNKVTEKGKDVELRCDPISGHTALYWYRQSLGQGLEFLIYFQGNSAPDKSGLPSDRFSAERTGGSVSTLTIQRTQQEDSAVYLCASSVRPGELFFGEGSRLTVL.

The V and J genes are TRBV7-8 and TRBJ1-6, with TRBD1 as a possible D gene (5 bases). The germline CDR1 and CDR2 sequences are SGHVS and FQNEAQ. This CDR3 has 18 amino acids. V dropped 1 base and J dropped 7 bases, with 20 bases sitting between them. Here the CDR3 reads CASSLDWAGSWGNSPLHF. CDR3 nucleotides: TGTGCCAGCAGCTTAGATTGGGCGGGCTCTTGGGGGAATTCACCCCTCCACTTT. Looking up the rest from reference TRBV7-8 and TRBJ1-6 gives the full variable domain: GAGVSQSPRYKVAKRGQDVALRCDPISGHVSLFWYQQALGQGPEFLTYFQNEAQLDKSGLPSDRFFAERPEGSVSTLKIQRTQQEDSAVYLCASSLDWAGSWGNSPLHFGNGTRLTVT.

The CDR3 DNA sequence: TGTGCCAGCAGCTTGGGGTGGGTGGCAGGGGGAAGCGAAAAACTGTTTTTT. This encodes CASSLGWVAGGSEKLFF. The chain joins TRBV5-5 to TRBJ1-4, with 7 bases lining up with TRBD1. The length of the CDR3 is 17 residues. Germline values: CDR1 SGHKS, CDR2 YYEKEE (reference sequence). With V trimmed by 0 bases and J by 8 bases, 13 bases remained unmatched.

This chain's CDR3 is CASSTARGDQPQHF. CDR3 nucleotides: TGTGCCAGTAGTACCGCGCGTGGAGATCAGCCCCAGCATTTT. The chain recombines TRBV19 with TRBJ1-5; D not certain. This CDR3 has 14 residues. Trimming shortened V by 4 bases and J by 5 bases, and 12 bases separated the two germline ends. The germline gives CDR1 LNHDA, CDR2 SQIVND (reference sequence).

This clone came up once. This sequence joins TRBV4-3 and TRBJ2-1, with TRBD2 matching 9 bases. V was clipped by 0 bases and J by 0 bases; unmatched bases: 3. The length of the CDR3 is 17 residues. In germline, CDR1 is LGHNA, CDR2 YSLEER. CDR3 DNA: TGCGCCAGCAGCCAAGATGGTAGCGGGAGCTCCTACAATGAGCAGTTCTTC. Translation gives CASSQDGSGSSYNEQFF.

V gene TRBV7-9 combines with J gene TRBJ2-7; 8 positions match TRBD2. CDR3 length equals 17 residues. V was clipped by 3 bases and J by 2 bases; unmatched bases: 12. Germline loops: CDR1 SEHNR, CDR2 FQNEAQ (reference sequence). The DNA of the CDR3 is TGTGCCAGCAGCTTGGGGGTCAGTCGGGAGGGAACCTACGAGCAGTACTTC. This translates into CASSLGVSREGTYEQYF.

The chain carries TRBV28 and TRBJ2-3; 10 nucleotides match TRBD2. The CDR3 covers 17 residues. J was trimmed by 6 bases and V by 2 bases; bases with no gene match: 11. The V gene's germline CDR1 is MDHEN and CDR2 SYDVKM. In nucleotides, the CDR3 is TGTGCCAGCAGTTTACGCCCCCCTAGCGGGAGTGGGGATACGCAGTATTTT. Its protein is CASSLRPPSGSGDTQYF. The variable domain in full, with the rest retrieved from reference TRBV28 and TRBJ2-3, is DVKVTQSSRYLVKRTGEKVFLECVQDMDHENMFWYRQDPGLGLRLIYFSYDVKMKEKGDIPEGYSVSREKKERFSLILESASTNQTSMYLCASSLRPPSGSGDTQYFGPGTRLTVL.

In DNA, the CDR3 is TGTGCCACCTTAGACAGTACGTATAGCAATCAGCCCCAGCATTTT. Amino acids: CATLDSTYSNQPQHF. This sequence joins TRBV10-3 and TRBJ1-5; D may be TRBD1 (5 bases). The CDR3 is made up of 15 amino acids. Germline loops: CDR1 ENHRY, CDR2 SYGVKD. Trimming shortened V by 10 bases and J by 0 bases, and 16 bases separated the two germline ends.

The V call is TRBV7-8, the J call TRBJ2-3; the D gene is possibly TRBD2 (5 bases). Germline-derived CDR1 and CDR2 are SGHVS and FQNEAQ. This CDR3 spans 14 amino acids. V dropped 5 bases and J dropped 2 bases, with 11 bases sitting between them. The CDR3 here is CASSASGITDTQYF. The CDR3 region has the DNA TGTGCCAGCAGCGCGTCCGGGATCACAGATACGCAGTATTTT.

The chain carries TRBV28 and TRBJ2-7, with a weak D call TRBD1 (5 bases). Trimming removed 5 bases at V and 3 bases at J, with 17 bases between. The CDR3 has 15 amino acids. Germline CDR1 reads MDHEN; CDR2 reads SYDVKM. The CDR3: CASSPGPRSLYEQYF. DNA of the CDR3: TGTGCCAGCAGTCCAGGGCCCCGTAGCCTCTACGAGCAGTACTTC.

The rearrangement joins TRBV28 to TRBJ2-7; D is uncertain. Germline loops: CDR1 MDHEN, CDR2 SYDVKM. This CDR3 is built from 13 residues. Deletions cut 3 bases from V and 0 bases from J, with 6 bases between. The DNA of the CDR3 is TGTGCCAGCAGTTTGGCCAACTCCTACGAGCAGTACTTC. The encoded protein is CASSLANSYEQYF.

This sequence joins TRBV28 and TRBJ1-2; D possibly corresponds to TRBD1 (6 bases). This CDR3 contains 17 residues. In germline, CDR1 is MDHEN, CDR2 SYDVKM. V was clipped by 4 bases and J by 3 bases, with 21 bases between them. CDR3 in amino acids: CASSSLGLGYRDYGYTF. The CDR3, as DNA: TGTGCCAGCAGTTCCCTAGGCTTGGGTTACAGGGACTATGGCTACACCTTC.

The chain links TRBV19 to TRBJ2-2; D possibly corresponds to TRBD1 (6 bases). Germline V gives CDR1 LNHDA, CDR2 SQIVND (reference sequence). This CDR3 comprises 14 residues. V shed 10 bases and J shed 1 base, with 13 bases lying between them. Written as DNA, the CDR3 is TGTGCCACCCAACCGACAGGGAACACCGGGGAGCTGTTTTTT. Translating it yields CATQPTGNTGELFF.